Listed below are T cell receptor beta chains from one sample, sequenced in a study of cytomegalovirus exposure and HLA in healthy donors. Sequencing was performed with immunoSEQ multiplex PCR; in TCRdb, only in-frame clones are kept and a portion is missing. The data contain 95,000 to 120,000 clones, under 90% of them singletons. Material: PBMCs. These receptors all stem from a woman under 30 in good health and CMV-seronegative. Each CDR3 is given with its conserved first and last residue. The D gene is left open where the match is weak. Clone size is stated in some rows and not others, as once, few, many or a class when expanded.

v_call,j_call,cdr3_length,clone_size,d_call,cdr3_nt,cdr3_aa
TRBV2,TRBJ2-7,12,once,NA,TGTGCCAGCAGTGAAGCGGTGGAGGGGCCGTACTTC,CASSEAVEGPYF
TRBV28,TRBJ1-5,12,NA,NA,TGTGCCAGCAGGGCGGGGAATCAGCCCCAGCATTTT,CASRAGNQPQHF
TRBV2,TRBJ2-7,11,NA,NA,TGTGCCAGCAGTCAGGGCGACGAGCAGTACTTC,CASSQGDEQYF
TRBV9,TRBJ2-1,15,few,TRBD1,TGTGCCAGCAGCGTATCGGGACAGCTGTACAATGAGCAGTTCTTC,CASSVSGQLYNEQFF
TRBV7-2,TRBJ1-6,14,NA,NA,TGTGCCAGCAGCCCAAACCGGGGTAATTCACCCCTCCACTTT,CASSPNRGNSPLHF
TRBV4-1,TRBJ1-4,18,once,NA,TGCGCCAGCAGCCAATGGAGGACGGCCCGCAGGGGAGATGTAAAACTGTTTTTT,CASSQWRTARRGDVKLFF
TRBV6-4,TRBJ2-2,14,NA,NA,TGTGCCAGCAGAACCGGGACGAACACCGGGGAGCTGTTTTTT,CASRTGTNTGELFF
TRBV18,TRBJ1-5,16,NA,TRBD1,TGTGCCAGCTCACAGGTCCGGGACAGGGTTGGTCAGCCCCAGCATTTT,CASSQVRDRVGQPQHF
TRBV28,TRBJ2-3,13,NA,NA,TGTGCCAGCAGTGCTTCCCTAGCGGATACGCAGTATTTT,CASSASLADTQYF
TRBV5-4,TRBJ2-3,15,NA,NA,TGTGCCAGCAGCTCCCCACTAGGAGGGACAGATACGCAGTATTTT,CASSSPLGGTDTQYF
TRBV5-1,TRBJ1-1,14,few,NA,TGCGCCAGCAGCTTGGTTCCAGGGAACACTGAAGCTTTCTTT,CASSLVPGNTEAFF